Listed here are 6 T cell receptor beta chains from one sample, sequenced in a study of T cell changes during pregnancy in multiple sclerosis. Measured with immunoSEQ multiplex PCR; TCRdb has only the in-frame clones, and not every one. The sample lists fewer than 85,000 clones, 85% to 95% seen once, with 2.5% to 3.5% in the top ten. Specimen: peripheral blood, collected in the third trimester of pregnancy. All receptors come from a female donor in good health, enrolled as a control in a pregnancy study.

The genes are TRBV9 and TRBJ2-7, with D maybe TRBD2 (6 bases). V was trimmed by 2 bases and J by 6 bases, leaving 18 bases between them. Germline CDR1 SGDLS, CDR2 YYNGEE. The CDR3 runs to 15 residues. CDR3 amino acids: CASSVMGGVLSEQYF. The CDR3 DNA reads as TGTGCCAGCAGCGTCATGGGGGGTGTCCTCTCCGAGCAGTACTTC.

The rearrangement links TRBV5-1 to TRBJ2-7; possible D gene TRBD2, 6 bases. Trimming stripped 1 base from V and 7 bases from J, with 12 bases between. The CDR3 extends over 13 amino acids. Germline loops: CDR1 SGHRS, CDR2 YFSETQ. The CDR3 DNA reads TGCGCCAGCAGCTTGTCGTCAGGGAGGGAGCAGTACTTC. Translation: CASSLSSGREQYF.

The chain links TRBV27 to TRBJ1-1, with 10 bases that match TRBD1. Per the germline V gene, CDR1 is MNHEY and CDR2 is SMNVEV (reference sequence). This CDR3 spans 15 amino acids. V lost 1 base, J lost 10 bases, and 9 bases stayed unmatched. CDR3 amino acids: CASSLYPDRGVRAFF. The DNA for the CDR3 is TGTGCCAGCAGTTTATATCCGGACAGGGGGGTAAGAGCTTTCTTT.

J is TRBJ2-1 and V is TRBV7-9; TRBD1 matches at 8 bases. V shed 3 bases, J shed 6 bases, and the junction held 7 bases outside the gene matches. Germline lookup yields CDR1 SEHNR and CDR2 FQNEAQ (reference sequence). The CDR3 contains 15 residues. CDR3 sequence: CASSFFGQGGNEQFF. The CDR3 bases are TGTGCCAGCAGCTTTTTTGGACAGGGAGGCAATGAGCAGTTCTTC.

The chain is built from TRBV10-3 and TRBJ2-1; D is perhaps TRBD1 (5 bases). This CDR3 contains 20 residues. V lost 4 bases and J lost 0, with 25 bases in between. The germline gives CDR1 ENHRY, CDR2 SYGVKD. CDR3 protein: CAISVPDSFPRKSSYNEQFF. In DNA, the CDR3 is TGTGCCATCAGTGTCCCCGACAGTTTTCCAAGAAAAAGCTCCTACAATGAGCAGTTCTTC.

The chain carries TRBV9 and TRBJ1-1, with a weak D call TRBD1 (6 bases). V was trimmed by 0 bases and J by 4 bases, leaving 19 bases between them. The CDR3 length is 17 residues. Germline lookup yields CDR1 SGDLS and CDR2 YYNGEE. This chain's CDR3 is CASSVGAGAQGSTEAFF. In DNA, the CDR3 is TGTGCCAGCAGCGTAGGGGCGGGGGCGCAGGGTTCCACTGAAGCTTTCTTT.